This T cell receptor beta chain was documented in a study of blood T cell repertoires in COVID-19. Overall study: Specimens from acute and convalescent COVID-19 originated in the United States, Italy and Spain. PBMCs, B-cell-depleted T cells, or T cells were the source of the cDNA or gDNA that made up the material.

Per the germline V gene, CDR1 is DFQATT and CDR2 is SNEGSKA (reference sequence). The CDR3 is 11 residues long. Study processing details: Amplification of reference gene primers was used by the study to estimate nucleated cell counts. The method was immunoSEQ multiplex PCR; TCRdb's version includes in-frame clones alone and lacks a portion of them. V, J and clone size reflect that table, while D and trimming were determined from the DNA. The data contain about 270,000 clones, less than 90% of them seen just once; the ten biggest clones take up more than 10%. In regard to this clone: A read error may produce the germline difference seen at one junction end.

V and J are TRBV20-1 and TRBJ2-7; maybe TRBD2 (6 bases). This TCR was recovered from a human donor in a cohort sampled during active COVID-19. The sequenced sample consisted of peripheral blood. CDR3 DNA: TGCAGCGCTAGCGCCCCCGGCGAGCAGTACTTC. Translation gives CSASAPGEQYF.